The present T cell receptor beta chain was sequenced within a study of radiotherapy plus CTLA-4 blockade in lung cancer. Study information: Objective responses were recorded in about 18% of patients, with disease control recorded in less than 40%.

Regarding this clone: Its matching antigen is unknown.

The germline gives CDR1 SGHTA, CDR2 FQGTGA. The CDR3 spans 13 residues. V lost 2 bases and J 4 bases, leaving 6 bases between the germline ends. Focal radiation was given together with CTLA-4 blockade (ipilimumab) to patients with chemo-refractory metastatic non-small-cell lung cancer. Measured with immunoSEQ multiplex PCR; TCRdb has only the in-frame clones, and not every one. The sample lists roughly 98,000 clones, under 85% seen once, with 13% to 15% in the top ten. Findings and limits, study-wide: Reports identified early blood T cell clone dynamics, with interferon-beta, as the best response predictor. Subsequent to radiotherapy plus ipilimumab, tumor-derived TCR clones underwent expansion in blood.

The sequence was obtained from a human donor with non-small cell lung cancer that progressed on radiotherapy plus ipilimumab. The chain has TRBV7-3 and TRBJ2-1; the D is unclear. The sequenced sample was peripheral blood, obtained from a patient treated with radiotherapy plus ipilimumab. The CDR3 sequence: CASSLGSYNEQFF. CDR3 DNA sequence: TGTGCCAGCAGCTTAGGGTCTTACAATGAGCAGTTCTTC.